One and the same sample provided the 9 T cell receptor beta chains below, sequenced in a study of blood T cell repertoires in COVID-19. Assay: immunoSEQ multiplex PCR; the TCRdb copy retains only in-frame clones and omits some. The top ten hold less than 5.5% of the sample, which has 110,000 to 150,000 clones, approximately 90% seen once. Sequences were obtained from PBMCs or T cells enriched from blood (not recorded which). These receptors came from a man aged 45 to 65 who had recovered from COVID-19.

The chain carries TRBV7-3 and TRBJ2-5, with 9 bases matching TRBD1. This CDR3 is built from 15 residues. Germline V lookup: CDR1 SGHTA, CDR2 FQGTGA. V trimming: 6 bases; J trimming: 1 base; junction bases outside the gene matches: 6. The CDR3 loop reads CASRRTGARQETQYF. Written as DNA, the CDR3 is TGTGCCAGCAGGCGGACAGGGGCCCGCCAAGAGACCCAGTACTTC.

This clone was seen once. The V gene is TRBV7-8, the J gene TRBJ2-1, with a possible D match to TRBD2 (5 bases). The V gene's germline CDR1 is SGHVS and CDR2 FQNEAQ. Trimming cost V 5 bases and J 0 bases, with 26 bases left between them. This CDR3 has 20 residues. DNA of the CDR3: TGTGCCAGCAGCCAGTCTGGGAGACCGTCCAGTACCAGCTCCTACAATGAGCAGTTCTTC. Translation: CASSQSGRPSSTSSYNEQFF.

The rearrangement uses TRBV19 and TRBJ2-7; 8 bases line up with TRBD1. The CDR3 extends over 15 amino acids. V trimming: 5 bases; J trimming: 0 bases; junction bases outside the gene matches: 6. Germline CDR1 LNHDA, CDR2 SQIVND (reference sequence). The CDR3 is CASSDLGTGSYEQYF. The CDR3 DNA reads TGTGCCAGTAGTGACCTCGGGACAGGCTCCTACGAGCAGTACTTC.

This chain uses TRBV4-3 with TRBJ1-1; D possibly corresponds to TRBD1 (5 bases). From germline, CDR1 is LGHNA and CDR2 YSLEER. V was clipped by 3 bases and J by 3 bases, with 8 bases between them. This CDR3 region has 13 residues. CDR3 region: CASSHIGDTEAFF. The CDR3 nucleotides are TGCGCCAGCAGCCACATAGGGGACACTGAAGCTTTCTTT.

This rearrangement joins TRBV14 to TRBJ1-6, with D possibly being TRBD1 (5 bases). The CDR3 extends over 13 amino acids. In germline, CDR1 is SGHDN, CDR2 FVKESK. Trimming stripped 6 bases from V and 6 bases from J, with 9 bases between. For the CDR3, the DNA is TGTGCCAGCAGTCCGACAGCTAATTCACCCCTCCACTTT. Its protein is CASSPTANSPLHF. Based on the CDR3 plus reference TRBV14 and TRBJ1-6, the full variable domain is EAGVTQFPSHSVIEKGQTVTLRCDPISGHDNLYWYRRVMGKEIKFLLHFVKESKQDESGMPNNRFLAERTGGTYSTLKVQPAELEDSGVYFCASSPTANSPLHFGNGTRLTVT.

This clone was detected once. The rearrangement uses TRBV7-2 and TRBJ1-3; no definite D call. The CDR3 is 15 amino acids. Germline V gene sequence: CDR1 SGHTA, CDR2 FQGNSA. V lost 2 bases and J 0 bases, leaving 8 bases between the germline ends. The CDR3 sequence is CASSLQSISGNTIYF. CDR3 DNA: TGTGCCAGCAGCTTACAGTCCATCTCTGGAAACACCATATATTTT.

This clone was seen many times. V is TRBV7-9 and J is TRBJ2-5; 7 nucleotides match TRBD1. This CDR3 is 15 amino acids long. Germline CDR1 reads SEHNR; CDR2 reads FQNEAQ (reference sequence). V dropped 5 bases and J dropped 3; count of bases not matched to a gene: 9. Here the CDR3 DNA reads TGTGCCAGCAGCAAGGTGGAGACAGGGAAAGAGACCCAGTACTTC. This encodes CASSKVETGKETQYF. The whole variable domain, filled in from reference TRBV7-9 and TRBJ2-5, reads DTGVSQNPRHKITKRGQNVTFRCDPISEHNRLYWYRQTLGQGPEFLTYFQNEAQLEKSRLLSDRFSAERPKGSFSTLEIQRTEQGDSAMYLCASSKVETGKETQYFGPGTRLLVL.

The V call is TRBV19, the J call TRBJ1-4; no clear D. The CDR3 length is 14 residues. Germline assignment: CDR1 LNHDA and CDR2 SQIVND (reference sequence). Trimming pared 5 bases from V and 4 bases from J, leaving 11 bases between. CDR3 protein: CASSPRVFNEKLFF. CDR3 coding DNA: TGTGCCAGTAGTCCCCGAGTCTTTAATGAAAAACTGTTTTTT.

The V gene is TRBV4-3, the J gene TRBJ2-6; unclear D gene. V was clipped by 0 bases and J by 2 bases, with 8 bases between them. CDR3 size: 16 residues. The germline V gene has CDR1 LGHNA and CDR2 YSLEER. The CDR3 bases are TGCGCCAGCAGCCAAGACAACAGTGCTGGGGCCAACGTCCTGACTTTC. Translated, it gives CASSQDNSAGANVLTF.